A selection of T cell receptor beta chains follows, all from one sample in a study of T cells in Graves' hyperthyroidism and ophthalmopathy. TCRdb re-analysed the multiplex PCR reads in MiXCR, keeping a single row per CDR3 protein. The sample has roughly 500,000 distinct CDR3 sequences, 46% seen once. The sequenced material came from peripheral blood or thyroid tissue (not recorded which). These receptors were collected from an adult woman with Graves' disease, either hyperthyroidism or ophthalmopathy (not recorded which). CDR3s include the opening cysteine and the closing phenylalanine or tryptophan. A D gene is named only where the DNA matches it firmly. Clone size is shown for a subset of rows, as once, few, many or a class of expanded clone.

CDR3aa	CDR3nt	j_gene	d_gene	v_gene	abundance
CATSRSSRQGFYNEQFF	TGTGCCACCAGCAGATCCAGTCGACAGGGATTCTACAATGAGCAGTTCTTC	TRBJ2-1	TRBD1	TRBV15	few
CASSTRTGGYQETQYF	TGTGCCAGCAGCACCCGGACAGGGGGATACCAAGAGACCCAGTACTTC	TRBJ2-5	TRBD1	TRBV7-2	-
CASSGELAVYAGELFF	TGTGCCAGCAGCGGAGAACTAGCTGTTTACGCCGGGGAGCTGTTTTTT	TRBJ2-2	-	TRBV9	many
CASSLLAGVGEQYF	TGTGCCAGCAGCTTACTAGCGGGAGTGGGTGAGCAGTACTTC	TRBJ2-7	TRBD2	TRBV7-3	many
CNAWGGDGSYEQYF	TGCAATGCCTGGGGGGGAGACGGCTCCTACGAGCAGTACTTC	TRBJ2-7	TRBD2	TRBV20-1	-
CATSRDRVVPEAFF	TGTGCCACCAGCCGGGACAGGGTGGTCCCTGAAGCTTTCTTT	TRBJ1-1	TRBD1	TRBV15	-
CSARRTGGGPLHF	TGCAGTGCTAGAAGGACAGGGGGCGGACCCCTCCACTTT	TRBJ1-6	TRBD1	TRBV20-1	-
CASRSGDNVLTF	TGTGCCAGCAGGAGCGGGGACAACGTCCTGACTTTC	TRBJ2-6	TRBD2	TRBV2	-
CASSWGQDYNSPLHF	TGTGCCAGCAGCTGGGGACAGGATTATAATTCACCCCTCCACTTT	TRBJ1-6	TRBD1	TRBV7-2	-
CSAERAGRETQYF	TGCAGCGCCGAGAGGGCAGGACGGGAGACCCAGTACTTC	TRBJ2-5	-	TRBV29-1	many
CASSAATGTGNTEAFF	TGTGCCAGCAGCGCAGCCACCGGGACAGGGAACACTGAAGCTTTCTTT	TRBJ1-1	TRBD1	TRBV9	-
CASRTTGGGADVLTF	TGTGCCAGCAGAACCACAGGGGGAGGGGCCGACGTCCTGACTTTC	TRBJ2-6	-	TRBV7-9	-
CASSLGLANGELFF	TGCGCCAGCAGCTTGGGACTAGCGAACGGGGAGCTGTTTTTT	TRBJ2-2	TRBD2	TRBV5-1	-
CASSNRGQGTYEQYF	TGCGCCAGCAGCAACAGAGGACAGGGAACCTACGAGCAGTACTTC	TRBJ2-7	TRBD1	TRBV5-1	-
CSAQEQGSGNTIYF	TGCAGTGCTCAGGAACAGGGCTCTGGAAACACCATATATTTT	TRBJ1-3	-	TRBV20-1	few
CASSTLEGQPQHF	TGTGCCAGCAGCACCCTCGAGGGGCAGCCCCAGCATTTT	TRBJ1-5	-	TRBV7-7	-
CASSRRGRRETQYF	TGTGCCAGCAGCCGAAGGGGGCGCCGGGAGACCCAGTACTTC	TRBJ2-5	TRBD1	TRBV7-9	-
CASRPRGQPSEKLFF	TGTGCCAGCAGGCCTCGAGGCCAGCCTAGTGAAAAACTGTTTTTT	TRBJ1-4	-	TRBV2	-
CSVGVPAGGGEQYF	TGCAGCGTTGGGGTCCCAGCGGGAGGAGGCGAGCAGTACTTC	TRBJ2-7	TRBD2	TRBV29-1	-
CASSQVSSSYEQYF	TGTGCCAGCAGCCAAGTGTCTAGCTCCTACGAGCAGTACTTC	TRBJ2-7	-	TRBV14	few
CASSSPGQANTGELFF	TGTGCCAGCAGCTCCCCGGGACAGGCGAACACCGGGGAGCTGTTTTTT	TRBJ2-2	TRBD1	TRBV7-2	-
CATSGGASNQPQHF	TGTGCTACCTCCGGCGGGGCCAGCAATCAGCCCCAGCATTTT	TRBJ1-5	-	TRBV15	-
CATSARQATETQYF	TGTGCCACCAGCGCCCGACAGGCGACGGAGACCCAGTACTTC	TRBJ2-5	-	TRBV15	-
CASKARGGAYEQYF	TGTGCCAGCAAAGCACGTGGGGGCGCTTACGAGCAGTACTTC	TRBJ2-7	-	TRBV2	many
CASSEAGSSEAYGYTF	TGCGCCAGCAGTGAGGCGGGTAGTTCCGAGGCCTATGGCTACACCTTC	TRBJ1-2	-	TRBV10-2	-
CASSHRDRGLGYTF	TGTGCCAGCAGCCACCGGGACAGGGGGCTTGGCTACACCTTC	TRBJ1-2	TRBD1	TRBV7-9	few
CAWSVNRVSPLHF	TGTGCCTGGAGTGTAAACAGGGTTTCACCCCTCCACTTT	TRBJ1-6	-	TRBV30	-
CSARGTLAVEQFF	TGCAGTGCTAGAGGTACACTAGCGGTTGAGCAGTTCTTC	TRBJ2-1	TRBD2	TRBV20-1	-
CASSPAGQSNYGYTF	TGTGCCAGCAGCCCGGCGGGACAGTCTAACTATGGCTACACCTTC	TRBJ1-2	TRBD1	TRBV9	many
CASSPQGARGANVLTF	TGTGCCAGCAGCCCACAGGGGGCGCGTGGGGCCAACGTCCTGACTTTC	TRBJ2-6	TRBD1	TRBV7-2	many
CASRYAGGPVTGELFF	TGTGCCAGCAGATATGCGGGAGGGCCGGTCACCGGGGAGCTGTTTTTT	TRBJ2-2	TRBD2	TRBV6-5	once
CASSRGQPLAYEQYF	TGTGCCAGCAGTCGCGGACAGCCCCTAGCCTACGAGCAGTACTTC	TRBJ2-7	-	TRBV2	-
CASSQDRRGYTF	TGCGCCAGCAGCCAAGATCGCAGAGGGTACACCTTC	TRBJ1-2	-	TRBV4-3	-
CASSYSGGEVEQYF	TGTGCCAGCAGTTATAGTGGGGGTGAAGTGGAGCAGTACTTC	TRBJ2-7	-	TRBV7-9	-
CASSPPSGSFGNTIYF	TGTGCCAGCAGCCCCCCTTCGGGTTCCTTCGGAAACACCATATATTTT	TRBJ1-3	-	TRBV7-9	-
CASSVGQATEAFF	TGTGCCAGCAGCGTTGGGCAGGCCACTGAAGCTTTCTTT	TRBJ1-1	-	TRBV7-9	-
CASRPGQGHNEQFF	TGTGCCAGCAGACCGGGACAGGGACACAATGAGCAGTTCTTC	TRBJ2-1	TRBD1	TRBV7-9	few
CSVFATSGGETQYF	TGCAGCGTTTTTGCGACTAGCGGGGGTGAGACCCAGTACTTC	TRBJ2-5	TRBD2	TRBV29-1	many
CAISGGGLTEAFF	TGTGCCATCAGCGGGGGGGGCCTGACTGAAGCTTTCTTT	TRBJ1-1	-	TRBV10-3	-
CASSHLEGYTF	TGCGCCAGCAGCCACCTTGAAGGCTACACCTTC	TRBJ1-2	-	TRBV4-1	-
CSAGWERSGGTQYF	TGCAGTGCTGGATGGGAACGGTCAGGGGGGACCCAGTACTTC	TRBJ2-5	TRBD1	TRBV20-1	many
CSGTDRAYEQYF	TGCAGCGGGACGGATAGAGCCTACGAGCAGTACTTC	TRBJ2-7	-	TRBV29-1	-
CAISEARETQYF	TGTGCCATCAGTGAGGCCCGTGAGACCCAGTACTTC	TRBJ2-5	-	TRBV10-3	-
CASSLNYRAAVHYGYTF	TGTGCCAGCAGCTTAAATTACAGAGCCGCAGTCCACTATGGCTACACCTTC	TRBJ1-2	-	TRBV7-3	-
CSANLGTGNTEAFF	TGCAGTGCTAACCTTGGGACGGGGAACACTGAAGCTTTCTTT	TRBJ1-1	-	TRBV29-1	many
CASRDTKNTEAFF	TGCGCCAGCAGAGATACGAAGAACACTGAAGCTTTCTTT	TRBJ1-1	-	TRBV5-1	-
CASSDFDDGYTF	TGTGCCAGCAGTGACTTCGACGATGGCTACACCTTC	TRBJ1-2	-	TRBV25-1	-
CASSPRLGGYTF	TGTGCCAGCAGCCCCAGATTGGGGGGCTACACCTTC	TRBJ1-2	-	TRBV7-2	many
CASSYSTRGQTGYEQYF	TGTGCCAGCAGTTACTCGACGCGGGGACAGACGGGCTACGAGCAGTACTTC	TRBJ2-7	-	TRBV6-2/TRBV6-3	-
CAISLYGDRVGGYTF	TGTGCCATCAGTCTCTACGGGGACAGGGTGGGAGGCTACACCTTC	TRBJ1-2	TRBD1	TRBV10-3	-
CASSLVPGGSGNTIYF	TGTGCCAGCAGCTTAGTTCCGGGGGGCTCTGGAAACACCATATATTTT	TRBJ1-3	-	TRBV7-7	-
CASSKDGDYGYTF	TGTGCCAGCTCTAAAGACGGGGACTATGGCTACACCTTC	TRBJ1-2	-	TRBV18	many
CASRASSGRSYNEQFF	TGTGCCAGCAGGGCCTCTAGCGGGAGGTCGTACAATGAGCAGTTCTTC	TRBJ2-1	TRBD2	TRBV12-3/TRBV12-4	-
CASSLGPGQTQETQYF	TGTGCCAGCAGCTTAGGGCCGGGGCAGACACAAGAGACCCAGTACTTC	TRBJ2-5	-	TRBV7-9	-